A selection of T cell receptor beta chains follows, all from one sample in a study of long-term antiretroviral therapy in people with HIV. Sequencing was performed with immunoSEQ multiplex PCR; in TCRdb, only in-frame clones are kept and a portion is missing. This sample has around 29,000 clones, with 90% to 95% found just once. Here the sequenced sample was unsorted PBMCs, taken 6 to 6.5 years after starting antiretroviral therapy. These receptor sequences come from a young man with HIV. Both conserved end residues are part of each CDR3. A D gene is named only where the DNA matches it firmly. Clone size is not always given. Where it is, it says once, few, many or a class for expanded clones.

abundance	d_gene	v_gene	j_gene	CDR3nt	CDR3aa
.	TRBD1	TRBV5-5	TRBJ1-6	TGTGCCAGCAGCATCGACAGGGGGGATTCACCCCTCCACTTT	CASSIDRGDSPLHF
once	.	TRBV9	TRBJ2-1	TGTGCCAGCAGCCCCCGGGACTGGATCTACAATGAGCAGTTCTTC	CASSPRDWIYNEQFF
.	.	TRBV19	TRBJ2-7	TGTGCCAGTAGTATAGTCGGTAGCGGCGCCTACGAGCAGTACTTC	CASSIVGSGAYEQYF
.	.	TRBV28	TRBJ2-7	TGTGCCACCGAGGGGGAAGGGGCAGCCCTGGGGGAGCAGTACTTC	CATEGEGAALGEQYF
once	TRBD1	TRBV6-5	TRBJ2-2	TGTGCCAGCAGTAACAGGGGGTTGGCCGGGGAGCTGTTTTTT	CASSNRGLAGELFF
.	.	TRBV2	TRBJ2-5	TGTGCCAGCGGACGGGGAGGAGGAGGCTTTATGGAGACCCAGTACTTC	CASGRGGGGFMETQYF
.	TRBD1	TRBV2	TRBJ1-1	TGTGCCAGCAGTGGACAGGGCTCGGCTTTCTTT	CASSGQGSAFF
.	.	TRBV14	TRBJ1-2	TGTGCCAGCAGCCAAGCTTATTCAGGGTTTGATGGCTACACCTTC	CASSQAYSGFDGYTF
.	.	TRBV25-1	TRBJ2-4	TGTGCCAGCAGTGACCCGACAGGCCAAAACATTCAGTACTTC	CASSDPTGQNIQYF
.	.	TRBV2	TRBJ2-2	TGTGCCAGCAGTGAAGGGGGGGCCGGCGGGGAGCTGTTTTTT	CASSEGGAGGELFF
once	TRBD1	TRBV19	TRBJ1-6	TGTGCCAGTAGCCCCGGACAGGGGGGACTGCCCCTCCACTTT	CASSPGQGGLPLHF
.	.	TRBV2	TRBJ1-3	TGTGCCAGCAGTATACAGGGTGCTGGAAACACCATATATTTT	CASSIQGAGNTIYF
.	.	TRBV6-6	TRBJ2-5	TGTGCCAGCAGTAGAGGGGGGACCTTCCAAGAGACCCAGTACTTC	CASSRGGTFQETQYF
.	.	TRBV2	TRBJ2-1	TGTGCCAGCAGTGAAAGGAGGGAGTACAATGAGCAGTTCTTC	CASSERREYNEQFF
.	.	TRBV7-9	TRBJ2-7	TGTGCCAGCAGCCTAGGAGAGGGAGGAAGCTCTTACGAGCAGTACTTC	CASSLGEGGSSYEQYF
.	.	TRBV5-1	TRBJ2-2	TGCGCCAGCAGCCCGGACCTGCTCCTCACCGGGGAGCTGTTTTTT	CASSPDLLLTGELFF
.	TRBD1	TRBV5-6	TRBJ1-2	TGTGCCAGCAGCCTCGGACAGGGCCATGGCTACACCTTC	CASSLGQGHGYTF
.	.	TRBV5-4	TRBJ1-2	TGTGCCAGCAGCCCCGGGCAGCCGAAGGTAGGCTATGGCTACACCTTC	CASSPGQPKVGYGYTF
once	TRBD1	TRBV6-5	TRBJ2-3	TGTGCCAGCAGTTACGGGGACAGGGGGGGAGGAGATACGCAGTATTTT	CASSYGDRGGGDTQYF
.	.	TRBV4-1	TRBJ1-4	TGCGCCAGCAGTGGTCTTGGGACTCGAAGTGAAAAACTGTTTTTT	CASSGLGTRSEKLFF
.	.	TRBV10-3	TRBJ2-3	TGTGCCATCAGTGTCGCGGAAGATACGCAGTATTTT	CAISVAEDTQYF
.	.	TRBV19	TRBJ2-3	TGTGCCAGTAGTGTACTAATCACAGATACGCAGTATTTT	CASSVLITDTQYF
.	TRBD2	TRBV9	TRBJ2-2	TGTGTCAGCAGCGTAGGCGGGAGGGTAAACACCGGGGAGCTGTTTTTT	CVSSVGGRVNTGELFF
.	.	TRBV20-1	TRBJ1-2	TGCAGTGCACCTTCGGGCTACACCTTC	CSAPSGYTF
.	TRBD1	TRBV7-6	TRBJ1-2	TGTGCCAGCAGCGCGACAGGGGAAAGTGGCTACACCTTC	CASSATGESGYTF
.	.	TRBV6-5	TRBJ1-2	TGTGCCAGCACCCCTGGCCGAGGTGGCTACACCTTC	CASTPGRGGYTF
.	TRBD2	TRBV6-4	TRBJ2-3	TGTGCCAGCAGTGACTCCGGACTAGCGGACCATGGCACAGATACGCAGTATTTT	CASSDSGLADHGTDTQYF
few	.	TRBV19	TRBJ1-2	TGTGCCACCAGCCTCCTAGGCGGGGGGCTCTATGGCTACACCTTC	CATSLLGGGLYGYTF
.	TRBD2	TRBV7-3	TRBJ2-3	TGTGCCAGCAGCTATGAGCGGGAAGATACGCAGTATTTT	CASSYEREDTQYF
.	.	TRBV2	TRBJ1-3	TGTGCCAGCACCGATGGAAACACCATATATTTT	CASTDGNTIYF
.	.	TRBV18	TRBJ2-7	TGTGCCAGCTCAAACGACAGGTACGAGCAGTACTTC	CASSNDRYEQYF
once	.	TRBV5-1	TRBJ2-2	TGCGCCAGCAGCTTGGGGCAGAACACCGGGGAGCTGTTTTTT	CASSLGQNTGELFF
.	.	TRBV7-9	TRBJ2-1	TGTGCCAGCAGTCCTCACGGGAGCGCGTCCTACAATGAGCAGTTCTTC	CASSPHGSASYNEQFF
.	TRBD2	TRBV2	TRBJ2-2	TGTGCCAGCAGTCTACGGGCTAGCGGGAGCCCCGGGGAGCTGTTTTTT	CASSLRASGSPGELFF
.	TRBD2	TRBV30	TRBJ2-3	TGTGCCTGGAGAGAGTGGCTAGCGGGCTCCACAGATACGCAGTATTTT	CAWREWLAGSTDTQYF
.	.	TRBV5-1	TRBJ1-5	TGCGCCAGCAGCTTGGGGTCTAATAGCAATCAGCCCCAGCATTTT	CASSLGSNSNQPQHF
.	.	TRBV20-1	TRBJ1-2	TGCAGTGATGGTGGCTACACCTTC	CSDGGYTF
.	TRBD2	TRBV7-9	TRBJ2-7	TGTGCCAGCAGCTTAGGCGCGGGGGCCTACGAGCAGTACTTC	CASSLGAGAYEQYF
.	.	TRBV18	TRBJ2-7	TGTGCCAGCTCACCACCGGGGACCCCCTACGAGCAGTACTTC	CASSPPGTPYEQYF
.	TRBD2	TRBV9	TRBJ2-1	TGTGCCAGCAGCCCTTGGACTAGCGGGGGCTTTTACAATGAGCAGTTCTTC	CASSPWTSGGFYNEQFF
.	TRBD1	TRBV6-1	TRBJ2-2	TGTGCCAGCAGCGAAACCGGGACAGGGAACACCGGGGAGCTGTTTTTT	CASSETGTGNTGELFF
.	.	TRBV30	TRBJ1-1	TGTGCCTGGAGTGTAGGGGGAGGGTGGACTGAAGCTTTCTTT	CAWSVGGGWTEAFF
.	TRBD2	TRBV10-2	TRBJ2-1	TGCGCCAGCAGTGATTCGACTAGCCACATGGGGAATGAGCAGTTCTTC	CASSDSTSHMGNEQFF
.	.	TRBV7-3	TRBJ2-2	TGTGCCAGCAGCTTATTACTAGCACCCACCGGGGAGCTGTTTTTT	CASSLLLAPTGELFF